The clone carrying this T cell receptor beta chain was observed at least ten times. Its antigen is still unknown. The sample originates from a study of human T cells and chemical hapten exposure. In the study overall: Minor volume differences among pooled libraries chiefly drove per-sample TCR yield variation. Overall study results and limits: DPC sensitization left the count of TCRs above 1 in 1000 unchanged.

Library preparation tagged each individual cDNA molecule with a unique molecular identifier. In the authors' methods: Ranging from roughly 23,224 to 750,000, TCR counts per sample had a median value of around 94,000. TCRdb called the reads again in MiXCR, with one record for every CDR3 protein. The authors' filters were not applied to this entry. The data show about 120,000 distinct CDR3 sequences, 8.5% seen once. Total RNA was isolated from whole blood that had not been fractionated. The sequenced sample consisted of whole blood. The TCR was taken from a human donor in good health. Some clones in this sample may be carry-over from other donors' samples.

CDR3 nucleotide sequence: TGCAGTGCAACCAAACTAGCGGGGGCTACCTACGAGCAGTACTTC. This sequence encodes CSATKLAGATYEQYF. The chain combines TRBV20-1 with TRBJ2-7; 11 nucleotides agree with TRBD2. The V gene's germline CDR1 is DFQATT and CDR2 SNEGSKA (reference sequence). The CDR3 is 15 amino acids. Losses at the gene ends were 6 bases for V and 2 bases for J; bases not matched to a gene: 9.